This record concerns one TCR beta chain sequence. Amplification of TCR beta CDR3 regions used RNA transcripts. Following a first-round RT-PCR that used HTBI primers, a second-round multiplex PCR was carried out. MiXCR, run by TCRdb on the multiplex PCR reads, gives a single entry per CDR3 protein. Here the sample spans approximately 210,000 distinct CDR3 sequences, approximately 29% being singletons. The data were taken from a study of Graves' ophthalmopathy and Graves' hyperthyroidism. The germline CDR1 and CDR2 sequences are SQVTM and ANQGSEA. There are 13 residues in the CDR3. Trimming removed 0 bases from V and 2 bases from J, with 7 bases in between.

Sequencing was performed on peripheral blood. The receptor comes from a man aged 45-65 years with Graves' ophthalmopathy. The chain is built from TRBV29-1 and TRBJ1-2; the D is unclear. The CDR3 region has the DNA TGCAGCGTTGAAGACACAGTGAACTATGGCTACACCTTC. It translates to CSVEDTVNYGYTF.